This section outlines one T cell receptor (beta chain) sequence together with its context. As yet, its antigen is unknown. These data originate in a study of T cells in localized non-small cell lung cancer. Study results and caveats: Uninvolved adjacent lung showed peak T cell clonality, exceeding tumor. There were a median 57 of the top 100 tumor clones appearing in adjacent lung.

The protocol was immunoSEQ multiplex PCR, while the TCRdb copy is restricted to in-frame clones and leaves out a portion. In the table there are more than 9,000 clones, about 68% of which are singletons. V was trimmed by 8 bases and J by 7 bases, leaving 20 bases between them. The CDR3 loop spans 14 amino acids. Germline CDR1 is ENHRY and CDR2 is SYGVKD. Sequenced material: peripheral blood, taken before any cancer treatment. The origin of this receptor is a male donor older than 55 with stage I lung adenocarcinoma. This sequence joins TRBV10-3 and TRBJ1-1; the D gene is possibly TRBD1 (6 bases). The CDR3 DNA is TGTGCCATCTCCACAGATCCGGAGGGGGGTGAAGCTTTCTTT. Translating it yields CAISTDPEGGEAFF.